This T cell receptor (beta chain) was captured by sequencing in a study of T-cell memory formation after mild COVID-19. Across the whole study: TCR clusters were largely donor specific. Study-level results: Researchers report contracting CD4+ clones mostly in CM and EM, with CD8+ clones in EMRA. Second-wave clones reaching peak frequency on day 37 lacked confirmed SARS-CoV-2 specificity.

Trimming cost V 5 bases and J 3 bases; bases outside gene matches: 11. The CDR3 runs 17 residues. Germline V CDR1 and CDR2: SEHNR, FQNEAQ (reference sequence). TCRdb redid the calling of the 5' RACE reads with MiXCR, one entry per CDR3 protein. The sample has 150,000 or so distinct CDR3 sequences; 9.5% to 13% are singletons. This clonotype has more than one count but fewer than ten. Its specificity is unknown. The sample consisted of PBMCs or a T cell subset sorted from them (not recorded which). This sequence joins TRBV7-9 and TRBJ2-2; 8 nucleotides match TRBD2. This clonotype was sampled from a man aged 18 to 29 who had mild COVID-19 (a few samples of this study predate the infection). Cell type and time point are not known. DNA of the CDR3: TGTGCCAGCAGCCGACGGGAGGGAGCGGGCTACACCGGGGAGCTGTTTTTT. Amino acid sequence: CASSRREGAGYTGELFF. Combining the CDR3 with reference TRBV7-9 and TRBJ2-2 gives the whole variable domain DTGVSQNPRHKITKRGQNVTFRCDPISEHNRLYWYRQTLGQGPEFLTYFQNEAQLEKSRLLSDRFSAERPKGSFSTLEIQRTEQGDSAMYLCASSRREGAGYTGELFFGEGSRLTVL.